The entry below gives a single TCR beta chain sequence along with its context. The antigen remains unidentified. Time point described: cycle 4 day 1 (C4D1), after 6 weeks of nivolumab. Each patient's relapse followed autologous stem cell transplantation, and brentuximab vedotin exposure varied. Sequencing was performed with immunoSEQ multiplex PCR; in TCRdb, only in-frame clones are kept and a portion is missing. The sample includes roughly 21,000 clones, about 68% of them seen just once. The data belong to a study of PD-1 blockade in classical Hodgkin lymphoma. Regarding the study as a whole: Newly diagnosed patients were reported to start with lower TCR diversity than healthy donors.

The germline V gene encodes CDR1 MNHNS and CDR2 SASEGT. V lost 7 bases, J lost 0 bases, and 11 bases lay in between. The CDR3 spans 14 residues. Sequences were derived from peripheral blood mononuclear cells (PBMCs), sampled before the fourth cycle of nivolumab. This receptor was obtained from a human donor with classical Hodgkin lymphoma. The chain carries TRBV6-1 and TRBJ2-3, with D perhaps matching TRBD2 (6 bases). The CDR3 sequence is CASKRAGSTDTQYF. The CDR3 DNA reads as TGTGCCAGCAAACGAGCGGGTAGCACAGATACGCAGTATTTT.